This is a list of T cell receptor beta chains from one sample in a study of T cell repertoires in cytomegalovirus infection. TCRdb analysed the reads with MiXCR anew, one entry per CDR3 protein. The sample includes about 830,000 distinct CDR3 sequences, about 30% of them seen just once. For these receptors, no antigen is known. The sample consisted of cultured CD8+ T cells from PBMCs, taken from culture after CMV antigen stimulation. Source of these receptors: a human donor in good health (CMV status not recorded). Some clones in this sample may be carry-over from other donors' samples. Both conserved end residues are part of each CDR3. Fields, in order: clone size, J gene, D gene, V gene, CDR3 DNA, CDR3 protein. The D gene is left open where the match is weak. Rows may omit the clone size; those that give it use once, few, many or a size class.

clone size: many; J gene: TRBJ1-1; D gene: .; V gene: TRBV7-6; CDR3 DNA: TGTGCCTTGACTTACCGGGACTCCACTGAAGCTTTCTTT; CDR3 protein: CALTYRDSTEAFF
clone size: many; J gene: TRBJ1-4; D gene: TRBD1; V gene: TRBV7-9; CDR3 DNA: TGTGCCAGCAGTTTACCGGGACAGGTTAATGAAAAACTGTTTTTT; CDR3 protein: CASSLPGQVNEKLFF
clone size: .; J gene: TRBJ1-2; D gene: .; V gene: TRBV15; CDR3 DNA: TGTGCCACCAGCAGAGTATCGGGGATCTATGGCTACACCTTC; CDR3 protein: CATSRVSGIYGYTF
clone size: .; J gene: TRBJ2-3; D gene: TRBD2; V gene: TRBV7-9; CDR3 DNA: TGTGCCAGCTCTAAGCCACTAGCGGGGGACATCACAGATACGCAGTATTTT; CDR3 protein: CASSKPLAGDITDTQYF
clone size: many; J gene: TRBJ2-1; D gene: TRBD2; V gene: TRBV25-1; CDR3 DNA: TGTGCCAGCAGTGAATTGGGATTTGTCCTAGCGGGCGATACCTACAATGAGCAGTTCTTC; CDR3 protein: CASSELGFVLAGDTYNEQFF
clone size: .; J gene: TRBJ2-1; D gene: TRBD1; V gene: TRBV15; CDR3 DNA: TGTGCCACCAGCAGGGAGACAGGGTTCGTCCACAATGAGCAGTTCTTC; CDR3 protein: CATSRETGFVHNEQFF
clone size: once; J gene: TRBJ2-2; D gene: TRBD2; V gene: TRBV12-5; CDR3 DNA: TGTGCTAGTGGTTTTACTAGCGGGGGCACTACCGGGGAGCTGTTTTTT; CDR3 protein: CASGFTSGGTTGELFF
clone size: once; J gene: TRBJ2-7; D gene: TRBD2; V gene: TRBV5-6; CDR3 DNA: TGTGCCAGCAGCTTTAGCGGGGGGGTGTACGAGCAGTACTTC; CDR3 protein: CASSFSGGVYEQYF
clone size: .; J gene: TRBJ2-6; D gene: TRBD1; V gene: TRBV7-3; CDR3 DNA: TGTGCCAGCAGCTATACAGGGGGCCCTGGGGCCAACGTCCTGACTTTC; CDR3 protein: CASSYTGGPGANVLTF
clone size: .; J gene: TRBJ1-1; D gene: .; V gene: TRBV6-1; CDR3 DNA: TGTGCCAGCAGTGAAAGAGGTATTGAAGCTTTCTTT; CDR3 protein: CASSERGIEAFF
clone size: few; J gene: TRBJ1-1; D gene: TRBD1; V gene: TRBV7-9; CDR3 DNA: TGTGCCAGCAGCTCACAGGGGAAAGGCACTGAAGCTTTCTTT; CDR3 protein: CASSSQGKGTEAFF
clone size: .; J gene: TRBJ2-2; D gene: .; V gene: TRBV7-3; CDR3 DNA: TGTGCCAGCAGGCTCGTTCCCGGCACCGGGGAGCTGTTTTTT; CDR3 protein: CASRLVPGTGELFF
clone size: .; J gene: TRBJ1-1; D gene: .; V gene: TRBV2; CDR3 DNA: TGTGCCAGCAGTGCCCCCCGGGGGGTGAACACTGAAGCTTTCTTT; CDR3 protein: CASSAPRGVNTEAFF
clone size: .; J gene: TRBJ2-3; D gene: .; V gene: TRBV5-4; CDR3 DNA: TGTGCCAGCCGGTCGAAGGGCACAGATACGCAGTATTTT; CDR3 protein: CASRSKGTDTQYF
clone size: few; J gene: TRBJ1-1; D gene: .; V gene: TRBV27; CDR3 DNA: TGTGCCACCCGGGGGGGTTTGAACACTGAAGCTTTCTTT; CDR3 protein: CATRGGLNTEAFF
clone size: few; J gene: TRBJ2-2; D gene: .; V gene: TRBV12-5; CDR3 DNA: TGTGCTAGTGTTTTTACGACCACCGGGGAGCTGTTTTTT; CDR3 protein: CASVFTTTGELFF
clone size: .; J gene: TRBJ1-2; D gene: .; V gene: TRBV6-2/TRBV6-3; CDR3 DNA: TGTGCCAGCGGGGCACTGAGGCAACACAAATATGGCTACACCTTC; CDR3 protein: CASGALRQHKYGYTF
clone size: .; J gene: TRBJ1-5; D gene: .; V gene: TRBV6-5; CDR3 DNA: TGTGCCAGCAGAACGGGGGGAGCCAATCAGCCCGAGCATTTT; CDR3 protein: CASRTGGANQPEHF